The 2 T cell receptor beta chains in this list originate from one sample, sequenced in a study of monozygotic twins with inflammatory bowel disease (dated by TCRdb to about 2019). Libraries were built with 5' RACE. Data came from an Illumina HiSeq 2500. TCRdb reprocessed the reads and lists each CDR3 protein sequence as a single entry, with no DNA. The sample table includes under 200,000 distinct CDR3 sequences. The ten most abundant clones make up 2.4% of the sample. Sequenced material: blood. The receptors here all came from a human donor with ulcerative colitis or Crohn's disease, or a healthy co-twin of an affected twin (not recorded which).

This chain uses TRBV20-1 with TRBJ2-1; TCRdb reports TRBD1, a call that lacks DNA to check it against. CDR3 length: 14 residues. Germline V CDR1 and CDR2: DFQATT, SNEGSKA (reference sequence). The CDR3 is CSARGRGEDNEQFF.

This CDR3 is CASSQGTVLNTEAFF. The chain recombines TRBV5-1 with TRBJ1-1; as DNA is missing, the TRBD1 call by TCRdb cannot be tested. Germline V gene lookup returns CDR1 SGHRS and CDR2 YFSETQ. The CDR3 totals 15 residues.